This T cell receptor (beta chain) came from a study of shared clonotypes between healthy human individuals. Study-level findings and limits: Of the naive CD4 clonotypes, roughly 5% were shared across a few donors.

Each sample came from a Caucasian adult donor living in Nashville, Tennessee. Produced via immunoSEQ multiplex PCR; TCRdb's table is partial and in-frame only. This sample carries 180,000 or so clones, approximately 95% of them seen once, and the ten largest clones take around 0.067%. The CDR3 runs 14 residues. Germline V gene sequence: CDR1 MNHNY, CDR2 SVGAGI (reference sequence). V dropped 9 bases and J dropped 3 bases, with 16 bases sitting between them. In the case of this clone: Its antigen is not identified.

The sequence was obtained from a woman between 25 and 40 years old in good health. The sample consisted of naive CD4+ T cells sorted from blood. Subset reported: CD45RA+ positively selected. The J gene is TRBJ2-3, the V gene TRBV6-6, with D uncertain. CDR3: CASEDGVGTDTQYF. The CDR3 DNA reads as TGTGCCAGTGAGGATGGGGTGGGGACAGATACGCAGTATTTT.